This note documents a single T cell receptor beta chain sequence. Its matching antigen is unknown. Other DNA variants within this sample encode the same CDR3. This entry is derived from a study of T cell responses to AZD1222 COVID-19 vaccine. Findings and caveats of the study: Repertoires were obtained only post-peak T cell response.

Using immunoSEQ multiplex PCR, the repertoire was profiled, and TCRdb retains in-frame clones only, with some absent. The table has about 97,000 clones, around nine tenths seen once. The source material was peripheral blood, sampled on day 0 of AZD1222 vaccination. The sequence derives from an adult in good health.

CDR3 coding DNA: TGTGCCAGCAGTTTCCCAGGCCAAGAGACCCAGTACTTC. As protein: CASSFPGQETQYF. The chain has TRBV28 and TRBJ2-5, with D unresolved. The length of the CDR3 is 13 residues. Deletions cut 3 bases from V and 1 base from J, with 6 bases between. Germline values: CDR1 MDHEN, CDR2 SYDVKM.